The clone carrying this T cell receptor beta chain has at least ten counts. The antigen remains unidentified. The sample originates from a study of identical twins. Overall study results and limits: Cross-sectional statistics underpinned the conclusions; the same donors were not followed. Out-of-frame TCR alpha sharing observed in monozygotic twins exceeded model estimates.

This CDR3 comprises 13 residues. Germline CDR1 is DFQATT and CDR2 is SNEGSKA (reference sequence). V lost 3 bases and J lost 8; bases outside the gene matches: 6. TCRdb passed the 5' RACE reads through MiXCR, listing each CDR3 protein once. The data show some 690,000 distinct CDR3 sequences, with about 20% seen just once and 4% to 4.5% held by the top ten. The sample was also linked to a second study, of T cells expressing NK-cell markers. That work states: Among the eight sequenced donors, seven tested HCMV-seropositive and one tested seronegative.

This receptor was taken from a woman under 30 in good health. The rearrangement joins TRBV20-1 to TRBJ2-1; 8 bases align to TRBD2. Sample: PBMCs. CDR3 DNA sequence: TGCAGTGCTAGCGGGAGGGCGGGCGATGAGCAGTTCTTC. It codes for CSASGRAGDEQFF.